This section outlines one T cell receptor beta chain sequence together with its context. These data are taken from a study of blood T cell repertoires in COVID-19. Participants spanned ages about 18 to 100 years and resided in 20 to 30 US areas. Donors were grouped by their self-reported clinical history. The germline CDR1 and CDR2 sequences are SGHTA and FQGTGA. With V trimmed by 3 bases and J by 1 base, 1 base remained unmatched. The CDR3 totals 15 residues. Original analysis: For nucleated cells, counts were estimated from reference gene primer amplification. The table came from immunoSEQ multiplex PCR; TCRdb's copy has only in-frame clones and leaves some out. Clonal size and the V and J genes are those of that table, whereas D and trimming came from the DNA. The table records about 320,000 clones, about 88% of them present only once.

Sequenced sample: PBMCs or T cells enriched from blood (not recorded which). The chain couples TRBV7-3 to TRBJ2-2; 8 bases are shared with TRBD1. The clonotype originates from a man in his 60s who had recovered from COVID-19. CDR3 nucleotides: TGTGCCAGCAGCTTCGGGACAGGGAACACCGGGGAGCTGTTTTTT. Translation: CASSFGTGNTGELFF.